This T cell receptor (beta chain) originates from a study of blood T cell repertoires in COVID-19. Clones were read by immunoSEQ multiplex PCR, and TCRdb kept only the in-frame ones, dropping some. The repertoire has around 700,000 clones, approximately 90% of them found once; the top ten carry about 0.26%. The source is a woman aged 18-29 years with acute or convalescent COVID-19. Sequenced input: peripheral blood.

CDR3 DNA sequence: TGCGCCAGCAGCCACGAGGGGGGGCTCGGCACTGAAGCTTTCTTT. Translated: CASSHEGGLGTEAFF. The chain links TRBV5-1 to TRBJ1-1; tentative D call: TRBD1 (6 bases). Germline V CDR1 and CDR2: SGHRS, YFSETQ. CDR3 length: 15 amino acids. Trimming stripped 4 bases from V and 4 bases from J, with 17 bases between.